Presented here are 24 T cell receptor beta chains from one specimen sequenced in a study of blood T cells in healthy people across ages. A second about 7 to 11 cycle PCR used barcoded and J-beta primers. TCRdb re-analysed the 5' RACE reads in MiXCR, keeping a single row per CDR3 protein. The sample yields hundreds of thousands of distinct CDR3 sequences, 40% to 45% seen once. Sequencing was performed on blood. The receptors originated from an elderly man in good health.

The genes are TRBV20-1 and TRBJ2-7, with unresolved D. Trimming shortened V by 0 bases and J by 1 base, and 10 bases separated the two germline ends. Germline CDR1 is DFQATT and CDR2 is SNEGSKA (reference sequence). This CDR3 spans 14 amino acids. The CDR3 reads CSARDVRTSYEQYF. The CDR3 bases are TGCAGTGCTAGAGATGTCAGAACTTCCTACGAGCAGTACTTC.

This clonotype has a single count. V gene TRBV6-5 combines with J gene TRBJ1-2, with D perhaps matching TRBD1 (6 bases). Trimming removed 2 bases from V and 8 bases from J, with 18 bases in between. CDR3 length equals 15 residues. In germline, CDR1 is MNHEY, CDR2 SVGAGI. The CDR3 nucleotides are TGTGCCAGCAGTTACGACTTCGGGGGCTTAAGGGGCTACACCTTC. Protein sequence: CASSYDFGGLRGYTF.

V gene TRBV20-1 combines with J gene TRBJ2-1; either TRBD1 or TRBD2 may supply D (6 bases each). Germline CDR1 reads DFQATT; CDR2 reads SNEGSKA (reference sequence). The CDR3 covers 16 residues. Trimming pared 4 bases from V and 8 bases from J, leaving 24 bases between. The CDR3 reads CSAIRRGGGPGDEQFF. In DNA form, the CDR3 reads TGCAGTGCTATCAGGAGGGGTGGGGGGCCTGGGGATGAGCAGTTCTTC.

This clonotype was recorded many times. The chain recombines TRBV7-2 with TRBJ2-7; 9 bases are shared with TRBD2. This CDR3 is built from 15 residues. After removal of 0 bases from V and 0 bases from J, the junction contained 0 bases not matched to a gene. Germline loops: CDR1 SGHTA, CDR2 FQGNSA. CDR3: CASSLASGSSYEQYF. CDR3 sequence (DNA): TGTGCCAGCAGCTTAGCTAGCGGGAGCTCCTACGAGCAGTACTTC. Filled out from reference TRBV7-2 and TRBJ2-7, the complete variable domain reads GAGVSQSPSNKVTEKGKDVELRCDPISGHTALYWYRQSLGQGLEFLIYFQGNSAPDKSGLPSDRFSAERTGGSVSTLTIQRTQQEDSAVYLCASSLASGSSYEQYFGPGTRLTVT.

Of note for this clonotype: A junction boundary mismatches the germline segment, possibly from a read error. The chain recombines TRBV15 with TRBJ2-7, with D possibly being TRBD1 (6 bases). The CDR3 consists of 14 residues. Germline V lookup: CDR1 LNHNV, CDR2 YYDKDF (reference sequence). The DNA for the CDR3 is TGTGCCACCGGCAGAGAGGGGGACGGCTACGAGCAGTACTTC. Translated: CATGREGDGYEQYF.

This clonotype came up a few times. CDR3 sequence: CAISGTAGRSYNEQFF. The CDR3 DNA follows: TGTGCCATCAGCGGAACGGCGGGGCGCTCCTACAATGAGCAGTTCTTC. The rearrangement uses TRBV10-3 and TRBJ2-1; a weak D match, TRBD2 (6 bases). Trimming pared 6 bases from V and 0 bases from J, leaving 15 bases between. The CDR3 loop spans 16 amino acids. Germline V gives CDR1 ENHRY, CDR2 SYGVKD.

This clonotype was observed a few times. The J gene is TRBJ2-3, the V gene TRBV20-1; D remains unclear. Trimming removed 3 bases from V and 1 base from J, with 14 bases in between. The CDR3 runs to 15 residues. Germline CDR1 is DFQATT and CDR2 is SNEGSKA (reference sequence). CDR3 residues: CSASAQLWGTDTQYF. The CDR3 DNA reads as TGCAGTGCTAGCGCACAGTTGTGGGGCACAGATACGCAGTATTTT.

The V gene is TRBV10-3, the J gene TRBJ2-7; 8 nucleotides line up with TRBD1. The CDR3 totals 15 residues. The V gene end was trimmed by 3 bases and the J gene end by 0 bases; junction bases not matched to a gene: 4. Germline V lookup: CDR1 ENHRY, CDR2 SYGVKD. CDR3 loop: CAISDTDRDSYEQYF. The DNA for the CDR3 is TGTGCCATCAGTGATACGGACAGGGACTCCTACGAGCAGTACTTC.

The gene calls are TRBV20-1 and TRBJ1-2, with D unclear. Looked up from germline, CDR1 is DFQATT and CDR2 is SNEGSKA (reference sequence). CDR3 length: 11 residues. Between the trimmed V and J ends, which lost 8 bases and 0 bases, there was a span of 7 bases. This chain's CDR3 is CSRLSNYGYTF. The CDR3 DNA follows: TGCAGTCGCCTTTCTAACTATGGCTACACCTTC.

In regard to this clonotype: One end of the junction fails to match germline, which may point to a read error. The V gene is TRBV7-9, the J gene TRBJ2-3, with D hard to call. This CDR3 is built from 15 residues. Germline CDR1 reads SEHNR; CDR2 reads FQNEAQ (reference sequence). The CDR3 loop reads CASNLSAASTDTQYF. CDR3 DNA sequence: TGTGCCAGCAACTTATCCGCGGCTAGCACAGATACGCAGTATTTT.

V and J are TRBV6-2 or TRBV6-3 and TRBJ2-6; maybe TRBD1 (5 bases). Between the trimmed V and J ends, which lost 7 bases and 4 bases, there was a span of 11 bases. Per the germline V gene, CDR1 is MNHEY and CDR2 is SVGEGT. The CDR3 is made up of 14 amino acids. Written as DNA, the CDR3 is TGTGCCAGCATGGTGGGGCTCGGGGCCAACGTCCTGACTTTC. The encoded protein is CASMVGLGANVLTF.

The chain has TRBV5-5 and TRBJ2-7, with TRBD2 matching 9 bases. V shed 4 bases, J shed 2 bases, and the junction held 4 bases outside the gene matches. The CDR3 spans 14 residues. Germline CDR1 and CDR2: SGHKS and YYEKEE (reference sequence). CDR3 protein: CASSGRTSAYEQYF. The CDR3 DNA is TGTGCCAGCAGCGGGCGGACTAGCGCCTACGAGCAGTACTTC.

This clonotype was detected once. The chain has TRBV7-9 and TRBJ1-3, with 7 bases lining up with TRBD1. CDR3 length: 15 amino acids. V shed 5 bases and J 0 bases; nucleotides not matched to a gene: 4. In germline, CDR1 is SEHNR, CDR2 FQNEAQ (reference sequence). Here the CDR3 DNA reads TGTGCCAGCAGCCAGTCAGGGGGCTCTGGAAACACCATATATTTT. Protein sequence: CASSQSGGSGNTIYF.

The V call is TRBV7-2, the J call TRBJ2-1; 11 bases fit TRBD2. The ends lost 0 bases at V and 10 bases at J; junction bases unmatched: 8. This CDR3 is built from 16 residues. Germline V lookup: CDR1 SGHTA, CDR2 FQGNSA. The CDR3 DNA reads as TGTGCCAGCAGCTTAGCCTCTAGCGGGGGGTCCTACGAGCAGTTCTTC. This sequence encodes CASSLASSGGSYEQFF.

The chain employs TRBV6-6 and TRBJ2-5; the match to TRBD1 covers 7 bases. Germline CDR1 MNHNY, CDR2 SVGAGI (reference sequence). V shed 6 bases, J shed 5 bases, and the junction held 12 bases outside the gene matches. This CDR3 has 15 amino acids. The CDR3, as DNA: TGTGCCAGCAGCCCCGGGACAGCTGGTGCGGAGACCCAGTACTTC. This codes for CASSPGTAGAETQYF.

This clonotype was found once. This chain connects TRBV27 to TRBJ1-2; TRBD1 is a possible D gene (6 bases). Trimming removed 10 bases at V and 4 bases at J, with 16 bases between. Germline values: CDR1 MNHEY, CDR2 SMNVEV (reference sequence). There are 13 residues in the CDR3. In DNA form, the CDR3 reads TGTGCCAACAGCATGAGGGGGGTCTATGGCTACACCTTC. As protein: CANSMRGVYGYTF.

This chain uses TRBV18 with TRBJ2-7; 8 bases line up with TRBD2. V lost 4 bases, J lost 7 bases, and 15 bases stayed unmatched. The CDR3 consists of 16 residues. Germline V gene lookup returns CDR1 KGHSH and CDR2 LQKENI. The CDR3, as DNA: TGTGCCAGCTCACGGACCGACGCAGGACTAGCCCATGAGCAGTACTTC. This encodes CASSRTDAGLAHEQYF.

This clonotype was picked up a small number of times. The chain couples TRBV20-1 to TRBJ1-1; D is uncertain. Trimming took 0 bases from V and 4 from J, leaving 9 bases between them. Per the germline V gene, CDR1 is DFQATT and CDR2 is SNEGSKA (reference sequence). The CDR3 loop spans 13 amino acids. CDR3 coding DNA: TGCAGTGCTAGAGATCTGTCTCTCACTGAAGCTTTCTTT. Translation: CSARDLSLTEAFF.

This clonotype was counted only a few times. In DNA form, the CDR3 reads TGTGCCAGCAGCCAAGAGACAGGCTACGAGCAGTACTTC. This gives the protein CASSQETGYEQYF. The chain has TRBV3-1 and TRBJ2-5; D is possibly TRBD1 (6 bases). The J call may be incorrect, as the DNA end agrees better with TRBJ2-7. This CDR3 region has 13 residues. Germline CDR1 LGHDT, CDR2 YNNKEL (reference sequence).

In its sample, this clonotype was seen once. The chain recombines TRBV2 with TRBJ2-3; D is unclear. The germline gives CDR1 SNHLY, CDR2 FYNNEI. The V and J ends lost 2 bases and 4 bases respectively, with 16 bases between them. The CDR3 is made up of 16 amino acids. This CDR3 is CASSELPASIPDTQYF. As DNA, the CDR3 is TGTGCCAGCAGTGAATTACCAGCCAGTATCCCAGATACGCAGTATTTT.

The V and J genes are TRBV10-2 and TRBJ2-5, with unresolved D. The CDR3 spans 13 residues. The germline V gene encodes CDR1 WSHSY and CDR2 SAAADI. Trimming left V 9 bases short and J 5 bases short, with 16 bases between. The CDR3 is CASSRSRVETQYF. The CDR3 DNA sequence: TGCGCCAGTTCCCGGAGTAGGGTGGAGACCCAGTACTTC.

This clonotype turned up a few times. A read error may explain this, as a much larger clone is one base away. The chain employs TRBV4-1 and TRBJ2-7; TRBD1 aligns across 9 bases. The CDR3 contains 15 residues. V gave up 0 bases and J gave up 6 bases; unmatched junction bases: 6. Germline loops: CDR1 MGHRA, CDR2 YSYEKL. In DNA, the CDR3 is TGCGCCAGCAGCCAAGATAAAAGACAGGGGGGCGAGCAGTACTTC. It specifies CASSQDKRQGGEQYF.

The gene calls are TRBV6-2 or TRBV6-3 and TRBJ2-5; no clear D gene. CDR3 length: 13 amino acids. V was clipped by 3 bases and J by 5 bases, with 10 bases between them. CDR1 is MNHEY and CDR2 is SVGEGT in the germline V gene. The CDR3 bases are TGTGCCAGCAGTTATTTCGTGGGGGAGACCCAGTACTTC. Translated: CASSYFVGETQYF.

V gene TRBV11-2 combines with J gene TRBJ1-6; 7 nucleotides match TRBD1. From germline, CDR1 is SGHAT and CDR2 FQNNGV. The J segment lost 13 bases and the V segment lost 4 bases, leaving 10 bases of the junction unmatched. This CDR3 is 14 amino acids long. CDR3 nucleotide sequence: TGTGCCAGCAGCTCCGGGACAGCCCTCGGTCCCCTCCACTTT. Its translation: CASSSGTALGPLHF. Combining the CDR3 with reference TRBV11-2 and TRBJ1-6 gives the whole variable domain EAGVAQSPRYKIIEKRQSVAFWCNPISGHATLYWYQQILGQGPKLLIQFQNNGVVDDSQLPKDRFSAERLKGVDSTLKIQPAKLEDSAVYLCASSSGTALGPLHFGNGTRLTVT.